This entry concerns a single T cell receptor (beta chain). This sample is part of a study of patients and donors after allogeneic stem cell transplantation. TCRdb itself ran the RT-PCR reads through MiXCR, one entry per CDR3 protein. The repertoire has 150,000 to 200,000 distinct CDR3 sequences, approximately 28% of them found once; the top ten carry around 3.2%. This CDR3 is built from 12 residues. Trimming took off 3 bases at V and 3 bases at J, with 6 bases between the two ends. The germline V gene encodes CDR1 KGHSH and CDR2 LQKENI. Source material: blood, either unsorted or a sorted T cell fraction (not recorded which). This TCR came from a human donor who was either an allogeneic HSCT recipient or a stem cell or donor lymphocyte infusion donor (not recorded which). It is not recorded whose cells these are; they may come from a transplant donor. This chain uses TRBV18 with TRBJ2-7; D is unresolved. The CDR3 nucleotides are TGTGCCAGCTCACCCTCCTTCTACGAGCAGTACTTC. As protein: CASSPSFYEQYF.